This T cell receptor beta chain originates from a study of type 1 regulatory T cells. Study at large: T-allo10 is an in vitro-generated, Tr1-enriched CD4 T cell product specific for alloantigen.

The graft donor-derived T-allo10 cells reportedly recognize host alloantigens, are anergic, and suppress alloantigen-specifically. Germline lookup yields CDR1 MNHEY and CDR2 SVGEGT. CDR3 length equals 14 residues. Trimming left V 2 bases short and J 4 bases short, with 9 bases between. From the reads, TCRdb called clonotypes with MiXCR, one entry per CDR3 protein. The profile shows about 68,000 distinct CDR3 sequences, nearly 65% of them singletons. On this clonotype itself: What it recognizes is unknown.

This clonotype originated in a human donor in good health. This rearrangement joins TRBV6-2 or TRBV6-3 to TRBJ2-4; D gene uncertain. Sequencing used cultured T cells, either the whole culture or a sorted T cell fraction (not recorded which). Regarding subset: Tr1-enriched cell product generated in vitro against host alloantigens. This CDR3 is CASSYVAAKNIQYF. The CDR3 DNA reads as TGTGCCAGCAGTTACGTGGCAGCGAAAAACATTCAGTACTTC.